This record covers a single TCR beta chain. Its antigen is not yet known. Base qualities were left out, and no much larger clone turns up one base away. Library preparation employed the immunoSEQ multiplex PCR assay. This immuneACCESS table, as held by TCRdb, lists in-frame sequences with V and J called but not all clones. Of the missing ones, under half trace to an unresolved V gene in checked studies; the others have no known cause. The sample table lists under 65,000 clones, roughly 80% of them with a count of one. The top ten hold about 8% of the sample. Focal radiation therapy combined with CTLA-4 blockade (ipilimumab) was tested in patients with chemo-refractory metastatic non-small-cell lung cancer. This record comes from a study of radiotherapy plus CTLA-4 blockade in lung cancer (dated by TCRdb to between 2017 and 2018). With respect to the entire study: Objective responses were observed in 18% of enrolled patients, and disease control was achieved in 31%.

Overall study results and their limits: Early dynamic changes in blood T cell clones, together with increased serum interferon-beta after radiation, were reported as the strongest predictors of response. TCR clones derived from tumors expanded in peripheral blood after treatment with radiotherapy and ipilimumab.

The germline V end is reduced by 2 bases and the J end by 1 base; junction bases left unmatched: 0. Sequences SGHRS (CDR1) and YFSETQ (CDR2) are obtained from the germline V gene. The CDR3 has 14 amino acids, counting the end cysteine and phenylalanine. CDR3 DNA only is kept here, 42 bases in frame from base 1. The V gene is TRBV5-1 and the J gene is TRBJ1-3; the central 7 bases match TRBD1. The input for sequencing was peripheral blood, taken from a patient treated with radiotherapy plus ipilimumab. The receptor was isolated from a human donor with non-small cell lung cancer who had a complete response to radiotherapy plus ipilimumab. This receptor carries the CDR3 CASSLQGSGNTIYF. The nucleotide sequence reads TGCGCCAGCAGCTTACAGGGGTCTGGAAACACCATATATTTT.